This T cell receptor (beta chain) was profiled in a study of CD8 T cells in Susac syndrome. The CDR3 spans 16 residues. V lost 0 bases, J lost 4 bases, and 15 bases lay in between. Germline lookup yields CDR1 MNHNS and CDR2 SASEGT. Random hexamers were used to reverse transcribe the RNA input (about 0.5 to 1 ug). Amplification of TCR beta CDR3 used immunoSEQ multiplex PCR across 54 Vbeta and 13 Jbeta. TCRdb reprocessed the immunoSEQ multiplex PCR reads with MiXCR, giving one entry per CDR3 protein. Of around 26,000 distinct CDR3 sequences listed, about 93% are singletons. Points on this clonotype: What it binds is unknown.

Study findings and constraints: The study recognized that its TCR sequencing and HLA analysis covered a relatively small number of individuals.

FACS was used to enrich TEMRA cells, whereas the CD8+ and CD4+ T cells were obtained by negative isolation. The chain is built from TRBV6-1 and TRBJ2-5; tentative D call: TRBD2 (5 bases). The sequenced sample was CD8+ T cells from PBMCs. This sequence originates from a human donor in good health. The CDR3 sequence is CASSEADGVPGETQYF. In DNA, the CDR3 is TGTGCCAGCAGTGAAGCCGACGGGGTGCCGGGAGAGACCCAGTACTTC.